These T cell receptor beta chains were read from a single sample in a study of beta chain features in type 1 diabetes. Clones were read by immunoSEQ multiplex PCR, and TCRdb kept only the in-frame ones, dropping some. The profile covers a few hundred thousand clones, with approximately 15% appearing a single time and 0.035% to 0.045% taken by the ten largest. Sequencing used naive CD4+ T cells from blood. The source is a man aged 25 to 45 in good health. CDR3s include the opening cysteine and the closing phenylalanine or tryptophan. D genes are given only for firm matches. Where a row states a size, it is once, few, many or the class of an expanded clone; other rows omit it.

CATSSRTQLAETQYF	TGTGCCACCAGCTCCCGGACCCAGCTCGCGGAGACCCAGTACTTC	few	TRBV15	TRBJ2-5	NA	15
CASSSGTMNTGELFF	TGTGCCAGCAGCTCCGGGACTATGAACACCGGGGAGCTGTTTTTT	NA	TRBV7-3	TRBJ2-2	TRBD2	15
CASSSGTSSETQYF	TGTGCCAGCAGCTCCGGGACTAGCTCAGAGACCCAGTACTTC	NA	TRBV7-9	TRBJ2-5	TRBD2	14
CASSLDRGNEQFF	TGTGCCAGCAGCTTAGATCGGGGGAATGAGCAGTTCTTC	NA	TRBV11-3	TRBJ2-1	NA	13
CASSPFKGTEAFF	TGTGCCAGCAGCCCTTTCAAGGGAACTGAAGCTTTCTTT	few	TRBV7-2	TRBJ1-1	NA	13
CASSPSHYEQYF	TGTGCCAGCAGCCCTAGCCACTACGAGCAGTACTTC	NA	TRBV9	TRBJ2-7	NA	12
CASSFSNTEAFF	TGTGCCAGCAGCTTTTCGAACACTGAAGCTTTCTTT	few	TRBV7-9	TRBJ1-1	NA	12
CASSNSGRYQETQYF	TGTGCCAGTAGTAATAGCGGGAGATACCAAGAGACCCAGTACTTC	few	TRBV19	TRBJ2-5	TRBD2	15
CASRGVADLTDTQYF	TGCGCCAGCAGAGGGGTAGCGGACCTCACAGATACGCAGTATTTT	NA	TRBV5-1	TRBJ2-3	NA	15
CAWTERETQYF	TGTGCCTGGACAGAGCGAGAGACCCAGTACTTC	few	TRBV30	TRBJ2-5	NA	11
CAIGGSGTYGYTF	TGTGCCATCGGCGGTTCGGGTACTTATGGCTACACCTTC	NA	TRBV10-3	TRBJ1-2	NA	13
CASSFQGTGELFF	TGTGCCAGCAGCTTCCAGGGGACCGGGGAGCTGTTTTTT	NA	TRBV5-4	TRBJ2-2	NA	13
CASARGMNTEAFF	TGTGCTAGTGCCCGGGGGATGAACACTGAAGCTTTCTTT	NA	TRBV12-5	TRBJ1-1	NA	13
CAWSGDRVIYGYTF	TGTGCCTGGAGTGGGGACAGGGTCATCTATGGCTACACCTTC	NA	TRBV30	TRBJ1-2	TRBD1	14
CASRLGGTGELFF	TGTGCCAGCAGACTAGGGGGCACCGGGGAGCTGTTTTTT	NA	TRBV27	TRBJ2-2	NA	13
CASSSLAGGYGKETQYF	TGTGCCAGCAGTTCCTTAGCGGGAGGCTACGGAAAAGAGACCCAGTACTTC	few	TRBV27	TRBJ2-5	TRBD2	17
CASSQSRDLGTDTQYF	TGCGCCAGCAGCCAATCGCGGGATTTGGGCACAGATACGCAGTATTTT	few	TRBV4-3	TRBJ2-3	NA	16
CASSIVGRALFF	TGTGCCAGTAGTATAGTGGGCAGGGCTCTGTTTTTT	few	TRBV19	TRBJ2-2	NA	12
CASSPTAQGAGEQYF	TGTGCCAGCTCACCGACGGCACAGGGGGCAGGGGAGCAGTACTTC	NA	TRBV18	TRBJ2-7	TRBD1	15
CASSRTGEEYNEQFF	TGCGCCAGCAGCCGGACAGGGGAGGAGTACAATGAGCAGTTCTTC	NA	TRBV5-1	TRBJ2-1	TRBD1	15
CASSQDPGGFTEAFF	TGTGCCAGCAGCCAAGATCCAGGGGGATTCACTGAAGCTTTCTTT	few	TRBV14	TRBJ1-1	TRBD1	15
CAWSVRQNLAKNIQYF	TGTGCCTGGAGTGTAAGACAGAATCTAGCCAAAAACATTCAGTACTTC	NA	TRBV30	TRBJ2-4	NA	16
CASSSNRGQHNEQFF	TGTGCCAGCAGCTCAAACAGGGGGCAGCACAATGAGCAGTTCTTC	NA	TRBV11-2	TRBJ2-1	TRBD1	15
CANQDSNTEAFF	TGTGCCAACCAGGACAGTAACACTGAAGCTTTCTTT	few	TRBV7-9	TRBJ1-1	NA	12
CASSIRGGEAFF	TGTGCCAGTAGTATACGGGGAGGTGAAGCTTTCTTT	NA	TRBV19	TRBJ1-1	NA	12
CASSTGTAYNEQFF	TGTGCCAGCAGCACTGGGACAGCCTACAATGAGCAGTTCTTC	NA	TRBV5-6	TRBJ2-1	TRBD1	14
CASRGLAGGYTDTQYF	TGTGCCAGCAGAGGACTAGCGGGAGGTTACACAGATACGCAGTATTTT	NA	TRBV11-3	TRBJ2-3	TRBD2	16
CASSQDRNTEAFF	TGTGCCAGCAGCCAGGACAGGAACACTGAAGCTTTCTTT	NA	TRBV7-2	TRBJ1-1	NA	13
CAISEFDWGYTF	TGTGCCATCAGTGAGTTCGATTGGGGCTACACCTTC	NA	TRBV10-3	TRBJ1-2	NA	12
CASSPRGNTEAFF	TGCGCCAGCAGCCCCCGAGGGAACACTGAAGCTTTCTTT	few	TRBV4-3	TRBJ1-1	NA	13
CSVRTGSNQPQHF	TGCAGCGTTCGGACAGGGAGCAATCAGCCCCAGCATTTT	few	TRBV29-1	TRBJ1-5	TRBD1	13
CASSPTGLWGYTF	TGTGCCAGCAGCCCGACAGGGTTGTGGGGCTACACCTTC	few	TRBV27	TRBJ1-2	TRBD1	13
CASSQDGRQGAVDTQYF	TGTGCCAGCAGCCAAGATGGGAGACAGGGGGCCGTAGATACGCAGTATTTT	few	TRBV14	TRBJ2-3	TRBD1	17
CASSKSIFLRYNEQFF	TGTGCCAGCAGCAAATCGATCTTCCTAAGATACAATGAGCAGTTCTTC	NA	TRBV21-1	TRBJ2-1	NA	16
CASSGRTGAAYNEQFF	TGTGCCAGCAGCGGGCGGACAGGCGCGGCCTACAATGAGCAGTTCTTC	few	TRBV7-8	TRBJ2-1	TRBD1	16
CASSLMGLAVQETQYF	TGTGCCAGCAGCTTAATGGGACTAGCGGTACAAGAGACCCAGTACTTC	few	TRBV7-2	TRBJ2-5	TRBD2	16